A single sample gave rise to the 15 T cell receptor beta chains below, sequenced in a study of T cell changes during pregnancy in multiple sclerosis. The data were produced by immunoSEQ multiplex PCR, yet TCRdb's version contains in-frame clones alone and is incomplete. The sample shows about 100,000 clones, around 94% of them seen only once. The specimen was peripheral blood, collected in the second trimester of pregnancy. Receptors were obtained from a female donor with multiple sclerosis, enrolled in a pregnancy study.

The CDR3 sequence: CASSLAQGGNTEAFF. In DNA, the CDR3 is TGTGCCAGCAGTCTGGCACAGGGGGGGAACACTGAAGCTTTCTTT. This sequence joins TRBV6-5 and TRBJ1-1; the match to TRBD1 covers 8 bases. This CDR3 contains 15 residues. The germline V gene has CDR1 MNHEY and CDR2 SVGAGI. Trimming at V came to 5 bases and at J to 1 base, leaving 6 bases not matched to a gene.

CDR3 amino acids: CASSAPRGYGYTF. Written as DNA, the CDR3 is TGTGCCAGCAGCGCCCCCAGGGGCTATGGCTACACCTTC. The rearrangement links TRBV7-9 to TRBJ1-2; D perhaps matches TRBD1 (6 bases). The CDR3 is made up of 13 amino acids. Germline assignment: CDR1 SEHNR and CDR2 FQNEAQ (reference sequence). V lost 5 bases, J lost 4 bases, and 11 bases lay in between. The full variable domain, in which reference TRBV7-9 and TRBJ1-2 provide the parts outside the CDR3, is DTGVSQNPRHKITKRGQNVTFRCDPISEHNRLYWYRQTLGQGPEFLTYFQNEAQLEKSRLLSDRFSAERPKGSFSTLEIQRTEQGDSAMYLCASSAPRGYGYTFGSGTRLTVV.

The chain is built from TRBV28 and TRBJ2-1, with TRBD2 matching 10 bases. The germline gives CDR1 MDHEN, CDR2 SYDVKM. V lost 6 bases to trimming and J lost 9 bases; unmatched junction nucleotides: 17. There are 17 residues in the CDR3. CDR3 amino acids: CASSPRPGLAGELEQFF. CDR3 coding DNA: TGTGCCAGCAGCCCACGCCCCGGGCTAGCGGGGGAGCTTGAGCAGTTCTTC.

The genes are TRBV9 and TRBJ2-2, with 14 bases lining up with TRBD2. The germline V gene has CDR1 SGDLS and CDR2 YYNGEE. The V segment lost 1 base and the J segment 7 bases; nucleotides outside the gene matches: 21. The CDR3 sequence is 22 residues long. CDR3 DNA sequence: TGTGCCAGCAGCGTAAGGACCGCCGGGACTAGCGGGAGAAGGGTGATAGGCGGGGAGCTGTTTTTT. Protein product: CASSVRTAGTSGRRVIGGELFF.

The chain links TRBV4-2 to TRBJ2-1; 10 bases are shared with TRBD2. Germline V gene lookup returns CDR1 LGHNA and CDR2 YNFKEQ. V trimming: 1 base; J trimming: 6 bases; junction bases outside the gene matches: 6. This CDR3 region has 16 residues. CDR3: CASSQVLAGDVNEQFF. The CDR3 DNA follows: TGTGCCAGCAGCCAAGTGCTAGCGGGAGATGTCAATGAGCAGTTCTTC.

The rearrangement uses TRBV7-2 and TRBJ2-7; 8 nucleotides match TRBD1. Unmatched junction bases numbered 4, after V lost 3 bases and J lost 0 bases. Germline V gene lookup returns CDR1 SGHTA and CDR2 FQGNSA. This CDR3 region has 15 residues. The chain's CDR3 is CASSFRDRHSYEQYF. The DNA of the CDR3 is TGTGCCAGCAGCTTCCGGGACAGGCACTCCTACGAGCAGTACTTC.

The rearrangement links TRBV4-2 to TRBJ1-1; D gene uncertain. The V end was cut by 1 base, the J end by 0 bases, with 9 bases between. The germline gives CDR1 LGHNA, CDR2 YNFKEQ. There are 15 residues in the CDR3. The DNA of the CDR3 is TGTGCCAGCAGCCAAGTCCTAGAGGTGAACACTGAAGCTTTCTTT. Its translation: CASSQVLEVNTEAFF.

CDR3 residues: CASSLNSDEKLFF. The CDR3 DNA follows: TGTGCCAGCTCATTGAATAGCGATGAAAAACTGTTTTTT. The rearrangement joins TRBV18 to TRBJ1-4; no reliable D call. V dropped 5 bases and J dropped 6 bases, with 10 bases sitting between them. There are 13 residues in the CDR3. Germline-derived CDR1 and CDR2 are KGHSH and LQKENI.

The chain joins TRBV27 to TRBJ2-5; 11 bases are shared with TRBD2. The CDR3 has 18 amino acids. Trimming cost V 6 bases and J 0 bases; bases outside gene matches: 12. Germline V gives CDR1 MNHEY, CDR2 SMNVEV (reference sequence). The CDR3 spells CASSPYGTSGQYQETQYF. The CDR3 bases are TGTGCCAGCAGCCCTTACGGGACTAGCGGACAGTACCAAGAGACCCAGTACTTC.

This clone was detected once. V is TRBV6-6 and J is TRBJ1-1; D remains ambiguous. Trimming stripped 2 bases from V and 0 bases from J, with 7 bases between. Germline assignment: CDR1 MNHNY and CDR2 SVGAGI (reference sequence). The CDR3 covers 14 residues. CDR3 DNA sequence: TGTGCCAGCAGTTACGCAGGTTTGAACACTGAAGCTTTCTTT. Its protein is CASSYAGLNTEAFF.

This chain connects TRBV19 to TRBJ2-5; D may be TRBD2 (5 bases). Germline CDR1 LNHDA, CDR2 SQIVND (reference sequence). This CDR3 has 11 residues. V was cut by 10 bases and J by 5 bases, with 11 bases left in between. The CDR3 nucleotides read TGTGCCACCCGAGGGATTGAGACCCAGTACTTC. It specifies CATRGIETQYF.

Here the CDR3 reads CASSRHRGLTGYEQYF. The CDR3 DNA reads TGTGCCAGCAGCCGACACAGGGGGCTGACCGGATACGAGCAGTACTTC. The chain couples TRBV11-2 to TRBJ2-7; TRBD1 matches at 9 bases. This CDR3 is 16 amino acids long. Germline assignment: CDR1 SGHAT and CDR2 FQNNGV. V was clipped by 5 bases and J by 4 bases; unmatched bases: 12.

This chain uses TRBV29-1 with TRBJ2-5; 9 bases line up with TRBD1. Per germline, CDR1 SQVTM and CDR2 ANQGSEA. CDR3 length: 12 residues. V lost 6 bases to trimming and J lost 4 bases; unmatched junction nucleotides: 3. CDR3 in amino acids: CSVGQGLETQYF. In DNA, the CDR3 is TGCAGCGTGGGACAGGGTCTAGAGACCCAGTACTTC. Looking up the rest from reference TRBV29-1 and TRBJ2-5 gives the full variable domain: SAVISQKPSRDICQRGTSLTIQCQVDSQVTMMFWYRQQPGQSLTLIATANQGSEATYESGFVIDKFPISRPNLTFSTLTVSNMSPEDSSIYLCSVGQGLETQYFGPGTRLLVL.

This clone appeared a single time. The rearrangement links TRBV27 to TRBJ1-5; D is unresolved. Germline V gives CDR1 MNHEY, CDR2 SMNVEV (reference sequence). Trimming stripped 5 bases from V and 4 bases from J, with 9 bases between. The CDR3 consists of 13 residues. CDR3 sequence reads: CASSKRENQPQHF. Written as DNA, the CDR3 is TGTGCCAGCAGTAAGAGAGAGAATCAGCCCCAGCATTTT.

The chain combines TRBV21-1 with TRBJ2-7; TRBD1, the D gene given by the table, was not confirmed from the DNA. TRBV21-1 is a known pseudogene. This CDR3 comprises 16 residues. The CDR3 protein is CASSKGSQGLYYEQYF. CDR3 bases: TGTGCCAGCAGCAAGGGATCGCAGGGGCTTTACTACGAGCAGTACTTC.